These T cell receptor beta chains were read from a single sample in a study of blood T cell repertoires in COVID-19. The data were produced by immunoSEQ multiplex PCR, yet TCRdb's version contains in-frame clones alone and is incomplete. The sample gives 70,000 to 80,000 clones, approximately 80% of which show up once; around 10% is in the top ten. Sequencing was performed on peripheral blood. The source is a man over 45 with acute or convalescent COVID-19. The conserved cysteine and the conserved F or W are not part of the CDR3 here. Fields, in order: J gene, V gene, CDR3 protein.

>TRBJ2-2|TRBV18
ASSPAGGTGELF
>TRBJ1-5|TRBV28
ASSSGTGDLSNQPQH
>TRBJ1-1|TRBV12-3/TRBV12-4
ASIWTGGTEAF
>TRBJ2-7|TRBV27
ASSLSQGFSYEQY
>TRBJ1-1|TRBV4-2
ASSLGSGVWAF
>TRBJ1-5|TRBV18
ASSPGTRGEPQH
>TRBJ2-3|TRBV5-1
ASSLAGLAGGWRTDTQY
>TRBJ2-1|TRBV29-1
SGDSGRAWQF
>TRBJ2-2|TRBV9
ASSVGQNTGELF
>TRBJ1-6|TRBV10-3
AISEDPRGRSPLH
>TRBJ2-2|TRBV9
ASSRLQAGELF
>TRBJ2-1|TRBV6-2/TRBV6-3
ASSPSPTGDNEQF
>TRBJ2-3|TRBV5-8
ASPFSPVEKQGTDTQY
>TRBJ2-2|TRBV7-9
ASSAGLAGGSGELF
>TRBJ1-2|TRBV7-2
ASSLAVGLGQRGYT
>TRBJ2-7|TRBV15
ATSRLEGFEYEQY
>TRBJ2-3|TRBV4-3
ASSRRRTGGSSTDTQY
>TRBJ2-7|TRBV25-1
ASSEHPDRPSDEQY
>TRBJ2-1|TRBV27
ASSPRTSGSYEQF
>TRBJ1-1|TRBV12-3/TRBV12-4
ASSPLSNTEAF
>TRBJ2-2|TRBV7-7
ASSLEAGGGTGELF
>TRBJ1-4|TRBV7-9
ASSLFGANEKLF
>TRBJ1-2|TRBV7-8
ASSLARQGDDYGYT
>TRBJ1-2|TRBV11-2
ASSPLTGDYGYT
>TRBJ2-7|TRBV4-1
ASSQGATATYEQY
>TRBJ2-1|TRBV28
ASSPTPPHREQF
>TRBJ2-1|TRBV3-1/TRBV3-2
ASSQDSSEYNEQF